The 24 T cell receptor beta chains below come from one sample, sequenced in a study of Ad26.COV2.S vaccination and SARS-CoV-2 variants. Treatment given: over 15 received Ad26.COV2.S at low or high dose, single or two shots; several received placebo; per-sample allocation not given. Day 63 after the first injection of vaccine or placebo was the sampling time. Sequencing was performed with immunoSEQ multiplex PCR; in TCRdb, only in-frame clones are kept and a portion is missing. The table includes about 480,000 clones, approximately 88% detected once. The input for sequencing was peripheral blood, taken in a trial of Ad26.COV2.S vaccine versus placebo. Receptors were obtained from a person between 18 and 65 years old who received the Ad26.COV2.S COVID-19 vaccine or a placebo.

The chain is built from TRBV5-1 and TRBJ2-1; 10 nucleotides match TRBD2. The V gene's germline CDR1 is SGHRS and CDR2 YFSETQ. This CDR3 comprises 16 residues. J was trimmed by 2 bases and V by 4 bases; bases with no gene match: 6. The CDR3 sequence is CASSPSGSQTYNEQFF. The CDR3 nucleotides are TGCGCCAGCAGCCCTAGCGGGAGCCAGACCTACAATGAGCAGTTCTTC.

The chain employs TRBV6-6 and TRBJ2-1; 10 nucleotides match TRBD2. Germline CDR1 MNHNY, CDR2 SVGAGI (reference sequence). CDR3 length equals 16 residues. The J segment lost 4 bases and the V segment lost 2 bases, leaving 5 bases of the junction unmatched. The CDR3 region has the DNA TGTGCCAGCAGTTACGATGGGACTAGCGCATACAATGAGCAGTTCTTC. This translates into CASSYDGTSAYNEQFF.

The V gene is TRBV25-1, the J gene TRBJ1-1, with 7 bases lining up with TRBD1. This CDR3 has 14 amino acids. Germline V gene data show CDR1 as MGHDK and CDR2 as SYGVNS. Germline trimming cut 6 bases from V and 4 bases from J; bases unmatched to any gene: 8. CDR3 nucleotide sequence: TGTGCCAGCAGCTATAGGGGGCCCAGCACTGAAGCTTTCTTT. Translating gives CASSYRGPSTEAFF.

The chain links TRBV28 to TRBJ2-1; no definite D call. The CDR3 consists of 11 residues. Looked up from germline, CDR1 is MDHEN and CDR2 is SYDVKM. V lost 5 bases, J lost 11 bases, and 10 bases lay in between. The CDR3: CASSPKGQQFF. CDR3 DNA: TGTGCCAGCAGTCCGAAAGGCCAGCAGTTCTTC.

This chain uses TRBV3-1 (or the pseudogene TRBV3-2) with TRBJ2-7, with TRBD1 as a possible D gene (6 bases). V was pared by 6 bases and J by 6 bases, with 15 bases between. Looked up from germline, CDR1 is LGHDT and CDR2 is YNNKEL (reference sequence). The CDR3 consists of 13 residues. The CDR3 is CASSSQGLIEQYF. CDR3 bases: TGTGCCAGCAGTTCACAGGGTTTAATCGAGCAGTACTTC.

The chain employs TRBV9 and TRBJ1-4, with TRBD1 identical over 8 bases. This CDR3 is built from 15 residues. Per the germline V gene, CDR1 is SGDLS and CDR2 is YYNGEE. The trim removed 2 bases at V and 5 bases at J, leaving 5 bases unmatched. In DNA form, the CDR3 reads TGTGCCAGCAGCGTGCCCGGGACAGGCAATGAAAAACTGTTTTTT. Translating gives CASSVPGTGNEKLFF.

The J gene is TRBJ2-7, the V gene TRBV11-2, with 8 bases matching TRBD1. V shed 5 bases and J 4 bases; nucleotides not matched to a gene: 16. The CDR3 covers 17 residues. Per the germline V gene, CDR1 is SGHAT and CDR2 is FQNNGV. The CDR3 loop is CASSPDRGSLGWYEQYF. The CDR3 coding sequence is TGTGCCAGCAGCCCCGACAGGGGCTCCCTCGGTTGGTACGAGCAGTACTTC.

The chain couples TRBV28 to TRBJ1-5; TRBD1 might be the D (5 bases). The CDR3 loop spans 14 amino acids. Trimming took 5 bases from V and 3 from J, leaving 11 bases between them. Per the germline V gene, CDR1 is MDHEN and CDR2 is SYDVKM. This CDR3 is CASSPRGNNQPQHF. CDR3 DNA sequence: TGTGCCAGCAGTCCCCGGGGGAACAATCAGCCCCAGCATTTT.

The rearrangement uses TRBV9 and TRBJ1-2; no firm D call. CDR3 length equals 14 residues. Germline values: CDR1 SGDLS, CDR2 YYNGEE. V was clipped by 0 bases and J by 5 bases, with 11 bases between them. CDR3 loop: CASSVDLTPYGYTF. The DNA of the CDR3 is TGTGCCAGCAGCGTAGATCTTACTCCTTATGGCTACACCTTC.

This clone has just a few counts. The gene calls are TRBV6-2 or TRBV6-3 and TRBJ2-7; D is unresolved. The germline V gene has CDR1 MNHEY and CDR2 SVGEGT. The CDR3 spans 14 residues. V dropped 5 bases and J dropped 3 bases, with 14 bases sitting between them. The CDR3 bases are TGTGCCAGCAGTAATGGGGTCGGGTACTACGAGCAGTACTTC. Protein: CASSNGVGYYEQYF.

This chain uses TRBV5-4 with TRBJ2-7; TRBD2 matches 12 bases. The CDR3 runs to 16 residues. Germline-derived CDR1 and CDR2 are SGHNT and YYREEE (reference sequence). J gave up 2 bases and V 3 bases, and 6 bases lay outside the gene matches. CDR3 DNA: TGTGCCAGCAGCTCTCGACTAGCGGGGGACCCCTACGAGCAGTACTTC. It codes for CASSSRLAGDPYEQYF.

This clone came up a few times. The chain uses TRBV7-3 and TRBJ2-3, with D perhaps being TRBD1 or TRBD2 (6 bases each). The CDR3 spans 14 residues. Trimming cost V 5 bases and J 3 bases, with 12 bases left between them. Germline V gene lookup returns CDR1 SGHTA and CDR2 FQGTGA. In nucleotides, the CDR3 is TGTGCCAGCAGCCGGGTAGGGGGGACAGATACGCAGTATTTT. As protein: CASSRVGGTDTQYF.

J is TRBJ1-2 and V is TRBV29-1, with TRBD1 matching over 8 bases. Trimming removed 3 bases from V and 6 bases from J; junction bases left unmatched: 3. The CDR3 extends over 12 amino acids. Per the germline V gene, CDR1 is SQVTM and CDR2 is ANQGSEA. The CDR3 nucleotides read TGCAGCGTTGAGGCAGGGGGCGATGGCTACACCTTC. This codes for CSVEAGGDGYTF.

The rearrangement uses TRBV10-3 and TRBJ2-2, with 12 positions matching TRBD2. V trimming: 7 bases; J trimming: 5 bases; junction bases outside the gene matches: 2. Per germline, CDR1 ENHRY and CDR2 SYGVKD. The CDR3 is 14 amino acids. CDR3 sequence (DNA): TGTGCCATCACCGGGACTAGCGGGACCGGGGAGCTGTTTTTT. Its protein product is CAITGTSGTGELFF.

As concerns this clone: Other DNA sequences in the same sample also yield this CDR3. This chain connects TRBV15 to TRBJ2-7; the D is unclear. V lost 0 bases and J 4 bases, leaving 7 bases between the germline ends. Germline-derived CDR1 and CDR2 are LNHNV and YYDKDF (reference sequence). CDR3 length: 13 amino acids. Here the CDR3 reads CATSRDLGYEQYF. As DNA, the CDR3 is TGTGCCACCAGCAGAGATTTGGGTTACGAGCAGTACTTC.

Worth noting for this clone: Different DNA sequences within this sample yield the same CDR3. The chain joins TRBV28 to TRBJ2-5; 11 bases line up with TRBD1. J gave up 5 bases and V 5 bases, and 7 bases lay outside the gene matches. This CDR3 has 15 residues. Germline V gene sequence: CDR1 MDHEN, CDR2 SYDVKM. The CDR3: CASSLPGQGVETQYF. CDR3 nucleotide sequence: TGTGCCAGCAGTCTACCGGGACAGGGGGTGGAGACCCAGTACTTC.

This chain joins TRBV28 and TRBJ2-1; D is perhaps TRBD1 (6 bases). V shed 1 base and J shed 0 bases, with 16 bases lying between them. This CDR3 has 18 amino acids. Germline CDR1 reads MDHEN; CDR2 reads SYDVKM. Here the CDR3 reads CASSLSTGLGTSYNEQFF. CDR3 nucleotide sequence: TGTGCCAGCAGTTTATCCACAGGGTTGGGCACCTCCTACAATGAGCAGTTCTTC.

The chain uses TRBV19 and TRBJ2-2; D perhaps matches TRBD1 (6 bases). This CDR3 has 16 residues. Between the trimmed V and J ends, which lost 2 bases and 1 base, there was a span of 11 bases. Germline CDR1 LNHDA, CDR2 SQIVND (reference sequence). CDR3 sequence reads: CASSISRGLNTGELFF. The DNA for the CDR3 is TGTGCCAGTAGTATATCCAGGGGCCTGAACACCGGGGAGCTGTTTTTT. Full variable domain (remainder filled in from reference TRBV19 and TRBJ2-2): DGGITQSPKYLFRKEGQNVTLSCEQNLNHDAMYWYRQDPGQGLRLIYYSQIVNDFQKGDIAEGYSVSREKKESFPLTVTSAQKNPTAFYLCASSISRGLNTGELFFGEGSRLTVL.

The V call is TRBV3-1 (or the pseudogene TRBV3-2), the J call TRBJ2-7; 9 bases match TRBD2. J lost 4 bases, V lost 4 bases, and 8 bases had no gene match. The germline gives CDR1 LGHDT, CDR2 YNNKEL (reference sequence). The CDR3 has 15 residues. The CDR3 region has the DNA TGTGCCAGCAGCCCTATGGCGGGAGGGCCTTACGAGCAGTACTTC. It specifies CASSPMAGGPYEQYF.

J is TRBJ2-1 and V is TRBV2; tentatively, D is TRBD1 or TRBD2 (5 bases each). CDR3 length: 15 residues. Trimming took 4 bases from V and 7 from J, leaving 17 bases between them. Germline values: CDR1 SNHLY, CDR2 FYNNEI. CDR3 nucleotide sequence: TGTGCCAGCAGTGGGGGGATATCACGGCGGAATGAGCAGTTCTTC. This sequence encodes CASSGGISRRNEQFF.

This rearrangement joins TRBV20-1 to TRBJ2-1; 7 nucleotides match TRBD2. The germline gives CDR1 DFQATT, CDR2 SNEGSKA (reference sequence). This CDR3 has 14 residues. Trimming at V came to 3 bases and at J to 1 base, leaving 3 bases not matched to a gene. The CDR3 DNA is TGCAGTGCTAGTGGGACTACATCCTACAATGAGCAGTTCTTC. The encoded protein is CSASGTTSYNEQFF.

CDR3 amino acids: CASSSSGRSTDTQYF. The CDR3 bases are TGTGCCAGCAGCTCTAGCGGGAGGTCGACAGATACGCAGTATTTT. The rearrangement uses TRBV7-9 and TRBJ2-3, with 11 nucleotides matching TRBD2. The CDR3 runs 15 residues. V gave up 4 bases and J gave up 3 bases; unmatched junction bases: 3. Germline V CDR1 and CDR2: SEHNR, FQNEAQ (reference sequence).

The rearrangement links TRBV30 to TRBJ2-1; D unclear. Germline CDR1 reads GTSNPN; CDR2 reads SVGIG (reference sequence). The CDR3 is made up of 13 amino acids. V shed 2 bases and J shed 8 bases, with 13 bases lying between them. CDR3 residues: CAWSKDRGDEQFF. The CDR3 DNA sequence: TGTGCCTGGAGTAAGGACCGCGGCGATGAGCAGTTCTTC.

CDR3: CSVESRPGAETQYF. The CDR3 region has the DNA TGCAGCGTTGAGAGCCGGCCAGGGGCAGAGACCCAGTACTTC. The chain links TRBV29-1 to TRBJ2-5; TRBD1 is a possible D gene (6 bases). Between the trimmed V and J ends, which lost 3 bases and 4 bases, there was a span of 15 bases. The CDR3 is 14 residues long. The germline V gene encodes CDR1 SQVTM and CDR2 ANQGSEA.